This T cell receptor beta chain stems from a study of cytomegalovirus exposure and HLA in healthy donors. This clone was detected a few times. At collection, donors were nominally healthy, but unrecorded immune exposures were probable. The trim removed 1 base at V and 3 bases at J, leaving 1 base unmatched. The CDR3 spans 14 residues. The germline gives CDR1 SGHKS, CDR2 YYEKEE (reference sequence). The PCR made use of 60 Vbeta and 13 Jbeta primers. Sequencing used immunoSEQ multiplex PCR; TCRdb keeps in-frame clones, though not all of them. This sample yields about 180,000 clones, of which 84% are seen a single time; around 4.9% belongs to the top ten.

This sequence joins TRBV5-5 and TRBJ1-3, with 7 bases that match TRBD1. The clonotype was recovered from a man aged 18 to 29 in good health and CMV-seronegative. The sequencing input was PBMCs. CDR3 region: CASSLRDSGNTIYF. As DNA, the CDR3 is TGTGCCAGCAGCTTGCGGGACAGTGGAAACACCATATATTTT.